The next 10 T cell receptor beta chains were all read from a single sample in a study of memory CD4+ T cells and cytomegalovirus serostatus. Data came from immunoSEQ multiplex PCR; TCRdb stores just in-frame clones and leaves some out. Of about 64,000 clones in the sample, 77% were seen once. The sort gate was single viable CD3+CD4+CD8-CD45RO+ cells for memory CD4+ T cells. Sequencing used memory CD4+ T cells from blood. These receptors were obtained from an adult in good health and CMV-seronegative.

The V call is TRBV4-1, the J call TRBJ1-2; possibly TRBD1 for D (5 bases). V was clipped by 2 bases and J by 4 bases, with 14 bases between them. The CDR3 has 15 residues. CDR1 MGHRA and CDR2 YSYEKL come from the germline V gene. This CDR3 reads CASSQPGDGGYGYTF. CDR3 nucleotides: TGCGCCAGCAGCCAACCTGGTGATGGGGGCTATGGCTACACCTTC.

This clone appeared a few times. This sequence joins TRBV6-5 and TRBJ2-4, with TRBD2 matching over 7 bases. There are 15 residues in the CDR3. In germline, CDR1 is MNHEY, CDR2 SVGAGI. The junction had 2 bases not matched to a gene; V was cut back by 2 bases and J by 1 base. The CDR3 sequence is CASSYQGGAKNIQYF. In DNA, the CDR3 is TGTGCCAGCAGTTACCAGGGAGGGGCCAAAAACATTCAGTACTTC.

This clone was observed a single time. In the same sample, other DNA sequences code for this CDR3. The V and J genes are TRBV12-5 and TRBJ1-2, with D unclear. There are 12 residues in the CDR3. With 3 bases removed from V and 5 bases from J, the gap between germline ends came to 7 bases. Germline V gene data show CDR1 as LGHNT and CDR2 as FRNRAP. CDR3 DNA sequence: TGTGCTAGTGGTTTTTCGGGTTATGGCTACACCTTC. Translated: CASGFSGYGYTF.

The genes are TRBV7-2 and TRBJ1-1; D not certain. CDR1 is SGHTA and CDR2 is FQGNSA in the germline V gene. V lost 5 bases and J 2 bases, leaving 6 bases between the germline ends. The CDR3 runs to 12 residues. CDR3 in amino acids: CASSQRNTEAFF. DNA of the CDR3: TGTGCCAGCAGCCAGAGAAACACTGAAGCTTTCTTT.

J is TRBJ1-1 and V is TRBV19; 8 bases fit TRBD1. The trim removed 2 bases at V and 3 bases at J, leaving 26 bases unmatched. CDR3 length equals 22 residues. Per the germline V gene, CDR1 is LNHDA and CDR2 is SQIVND (reference sequence). The CDR3 loop reads CASSIPPVSLRITGGMDTEAFF. The DNA for the CDR3 is TGTGCCAGTAGTATACCCCCGGTTTCGCTGCGGATTACAGGGGGAATGGACACTGAAGCTTTCTTT.

The chain has TRBV11-1 and TRBJ1-2, with D hard to call. The germline V and J ends were trimmed by 1 base and 6 bases, with 12 bases remaining between them. Per the germline V gene, CDR1 is SGHAT and CDR2 is FQDESV (reference sequence). This CDR3 contains 14 residues. Here the CDR3 DNA reads TGTGCCAGCAGCTTAGGTCGAGCCTTCGATGGCTACACCTTC. As protein: CASSLGRAFDGYTF.

This CDR3 reads CASSIDLRGYGYTF. CDR3 DNA sequence: TGTGCCAGTAGTATAGATCTTCGGGGCTACGGCTACACCTTC. The chain combines TRBV19 with TRBJ1-2; D is possibly TRBD1 (5 bases). There are 14 residues in the CDR3. Deletions cut 0 bases from V and 8 bases from J, with 13 bases between. The germline CDR1 and CDR2 sequences are LNHDA and SQIVND (reference sequence).

This clone was found once. The V gene is TRBV5-6, the J gene TRBJ2-1; the match to TRBD2 covers 10 bases. Unmatched junction bases numbered 8, after V lost 4 bases and J lost 13 bases. From germline, CDR1 is SGHDT and CDR2 YYEEEE. This CDR3 comprises 13 residues. In nucleotides, the CDR3 is TGTGCCAGCAGCCTTCAGACTAGCGGGTTACAGTTCTTC. This translates into CASSLQTSGLQFF.

A single count supports this clone. The chain recombines TRBV5-1 with TRBJ1-1; D possibly corresponds to TRBD1 (6 bases). The CDR3 contains 15 residues. The V gene's germline CDR1 is SGHRS and CDR2 YFSETQ. Deletions cut 3 bases from V and 2 bases from J, with 14 bases between. The CDR3 here is CASSSTQGFNTEAFF. DNA for the CDR3: TGCGCCAGCAGCTCGACACAGGGTTTCAACACTGAAGCTTTCTTT.

This clone came up a few times. This chain connects TRBV7-8 to TRBJ1-5; the D is unclear. CDR1 SGHVS and CDR2 FQNEAQ come from the germline V gene. This CDR3 comprises 16 residues. Trimming took off 3 bases at V and 0 bases at J, with 12 bases between the two ends. CDR3 sequence: CASSLAGPYSNQPQHF. The CDR3, as DNA: TGTGCCAGCAGCTTGGCAGGCCCTTATAGCAATCAGCCCCAGCATTTT.